This T cell receptor (beta chain) appears in the sequencing data of a study of T cell repertoires in cytomegalovirus infection. Study-level findings and limits: Dominating the ex vivo response were HLA-C-restricted CMV-specific TCR beta clonotypes.

Concerning this clonotype: Antigen unknown.

Between the trimmed V and J ends, which lost 5 bases and 1 base, there was a span of 9 bases. Germline-derived CDR1 and CDR2 are MDHEN and SYDVKM. This CDR3 is built from 14 residues. MiXCR, run by TCRdb on the reads, gives a single entry per CDR3 protein. This table holds fewer than 130,000 distinct CDR3 sequences, over 40% found once. The rearrangement uses TRBV28 and TRBJ1-5; the D is unclear. The sample was CD8+ T cells from cultured PBMCs, taken from culture after CMV antigen stimulation. This sequence was found in a human donor in good health (CMV status not recorded). Some clones in this sample may be carry-over from other donors' samples. The CDR3 nucleotides are TGTGCCAGCAGTGGCGGGGTCAGCAATCAGCCCCAGCATTTT. Its translation: CASSGGVSNQPQHF.